The 21 T cell receptor beta chains given below trace back to one sample, sequenced in a study of radiotherapy plus CTLA-4 blockade in lung cancer. Assay: immunoSEQ multiplex PCR; the TCRdb copy retains only in-frame clones and omits some. The sample records some 110,000 clones, 90% being singletons. The sample in question was peripheral blood, obtained from a patient treated with radiotherapy plus ipilimumab. The receptors were sampled from a human donor with non-small cell lung cancer that progressed on radiotherapy plus ipilimumab.

The rearrangement joins TRBV9 to TRBJ1-4; 8 nucleotides line up with TRBD1. CDR1 is SGDLS, CDR2 YYNGEE, per germline. J gave up 0 bases and V 3 bases, and 1 base lay outside the gene matches. The CDR3 contains 15 residues. Here the CDR3 reads CASSETGATNEKLFF. CDR3 bases: TGTGCCAGCAGCGAGACAGGGGCAACTAATGAAAAACTGTTTTTT. Combining the CDR3 with reference TRBV9 and TRBJ1-4 gives the whole variable domain DSGVTQTPKHLITATGQRVTLRCSPRSGDLSVYWYQQSLDQGLQFLIQYYNGEERAKGNILERFSAQQFPDLHSELNLSSLELGDSALYFCASSETGATNEKLFFGSGTQLSVL.

The rearrangement links TRBV15 to TRBJ2-7, with 7 bases lining up with TRBD1. This CDR3 is built from 17 residues. Germline V gene data show CDR1 as LNHNV and CDR2 as YYDKDF (reference sequence). Trimming took 0 bases from V and 6 from J; bases not matched to a gene: 14. The CDR3 loop is CATSRDPTGAQGGEQYF. The CDR3 region has the DNA TGTGCCACCAGCAGAGATCCTACAGGGGCCCAAGGAGGCGAGCAGTACTTC.

The chain carries TRBV29-1 and TRBJ2-3; a weak D match, TRBD1 (5 bases). V lost 4 bases to trimming and J lost 11 bases, with 7 bases between them. The CDR3 totals 9 residues. Germline V gene data show CDR1 as SQVTM and CDR2 as ANQGSEA. The CDR3 DNA reads TGCAGCGTTGGTAGGGGGCAGTATTTT. It translates to CSVGRGQYF.

The chain combines TRBV27 with TRBJ2-7, with 7 bases that match TRBD1. The CDR3 loop spans 15 amino acids. V shed 4 bases, J shed 0 bases, and the junction held 6 bases outside the gene matches. The germline V gene encodes CDR1 MNHEY and CDR2 SMNVEV (reference sequence). The CDR3 protein is CASSYAGTDSYEQYF. CDR3 in DNA: TGTGCCAGCAGTTACGCCGGGACAGACTCCTACGAGCAGTACTTC.

This clone was observed a single time. This rearrangement joins TRBV2 to TRBJ2-7, with 12 bases fitting TRBD2. There are 16 residues in the CDR3. Germline trimming cut 4 bases from V and 0 bases from J; bases unmatched to any gene: 4. In germline, CDR1 is SNHLY, CDR2 FYNNEI. In DNA form, the CDR3 reads TGTGCCAGCAGTGCCCGGACTAGCGGGACCTCCTACGAGCAGTACTTC. The encoded protein is CASSARTSGTSYEQYF.

This chain joins TRBV6-5 and TRBJ1-4; a possible D gene is TRBD1 (6 bases). The CDR3 consists of 13 residues. Germline V gene lookup returns CDR1 MNHEY and CDR2 SVGAGI. V was clipped by 6 bases and J by 7 bases, with 12 bases between them. The CDR3 region is CASRRGAGEKLFF. CDR3 bases: TGTGCCAGCAGAAGGGGGGCTGGTGAAAAACTGTTTTTT.

The chain links TRBV7-9 to TRBJ2-1, with TRBD2 matching 9 bases. The ends lost 5 bases at V and 5 bases at J; junction bases unmatched: 10. This CDR3 is 16 amino acids long. CDR1 and CDR2 (germline): SEHNR, FQNEAQ (reference sequence). The CDR3 loop reads CASSRGLREGHNEQFF. The CDR3 DNA sequence: TGTGCCAGCAGCCGAGGATTGCGGGAGGGCCACAATGAGCAGTTCTTC. Using reference TRBV7-9 and TRBJ2-1 for the parts outside the CDR3, the full variable domain is DTGVSQNPRHKITKRGQNVTFRCDPISEHNRLYWYRQTLGQGPEFLTYFQNEAQLEKSRLLSDRFSAERPKGSFSTLEIQRTEQGDSAMYLCASSRGLREGHNEQFFGPGTRLTVL.

V and J are TRBV30 and TRBJ2-1; maybe TRBD1 (5 bases). CDR1 and CDR2 (germline): GTSNPN, SVGIG (reference sequence). CDR3 length: 15 residues. V was trimmed by 0 bases and J by 7 bases, leaving 16 bases between them. CDR3 coding DNA: TGTGCCTGGAGTGTACTCCAGGGAAGTTCGAATGAGCAGTTCTTC. This codes for CAWSVLQGSSNEQFF.

The chain carries TRBV29-1 and TRBJ2-7, with TRBD1 matching over 12 bases. J was trimmed by 3 bases and V by 3 bases; bases with no gene match: 3. The CDR3 covers 14 residues. Germline lookup yields CDR1 SQVTM and CDR2 ANQGSEA. CDR3 nucleotide sequence: TGCAGCGTTGAGGGACAGGGGGCCAACTACGAGCAGTACTTC. Protein: CSVEGQGANYEQYF.

This chain links TRBV6-1 with TRBJ1-1; no reliable D call. Germline V gives CDR1 MNHNS, CDR2 SASEGT. The V gene lost 6 bases and the J gene lost 5 bases, with 13 bases spanning the gap. This CDR3 comprises 13 residues. The CDR3 region is CASSGVVETEAFF. CDR3 in DNA: TGTGCCAGCAGCGGGGTGGTGGAGACTGAAGCTTTCTTT.

A note on this clone: In the same sample, other DNA sequences code for this CDR3. This sequence joins TRBV5-1 and TRBJ1-1, with D possibly being TRBD1 (6 bases). V lost 0 bases to trimming and J lost 7 bases, with 13 bases between them. Germline V lookup: CDR1 SGHRS, CDR2 YFSETQ. The CDR3 contains 14 residues. CDR3 region: CASSLEGGVGEAFF. The CDR3 bases are TGCGCCAGCAGCTTGGAGGGGGGCGTAGGTGAAGCTTTCTTT.

The rearrangement uses TRBV9 and TRBJ2-5; perhaps TRBD1 as D (7 bases). Deletions cut 3 bases from V and 4 bases from J, with 19 bases between. This CDR3 contains 16 residues. The germline V gene has CDR1 SGDLS and CDR2 YYNGEE. CDR3 coding DNA: TGTGCCAGCAGCGAGGGCGGGACAGCTTCCTCAGAGACCCAGTACTTC. Its translation is CASSEGGTASSETQYF.

The rearrangement joins TRBV27 to TRBJ2-7; 9 nucleotides line up with TRBD1. This CDR3 spans 13 amino acids. The germline CDR1 and CDR2 sequences are MNHEY and SMNVEV (reference sequence). The junction had 6 bases not matched to a gene; V was cut back by 9 bases and J by 3 bases. CDR3 sequence reads: CASRQGGRYEQYF. Written as DNA, the CDR3 is TGTGCCAGTCGACAGGGGGGTCGCTACGAGCAGTACTTC.

About this clone: A read error may account for a junction end that differs from germline. V and J are TRBV7-7 and TRBJ2-7, with D perhaps TRBD2 (6 bases). Germline CDR1 and CDR2: SSHAT and FNYEAQ (reference sequence). The CDR3 runs to 15 residues. The CDR3 nucleotides are TGTGCTAGCAGCTTAGATTACGGGAGAGGCTACGAGCAGTACTTC. Translation gives CASSLDYGRGYEQYF.

This sequence joins TRBV2 and TRBJ2-7; TRBD2 matches 12 bases. This CDR3 has 19 residues. Trimming took 4 bases from V and 4 from J; bases not matched to a gene: 17. The germline gives CDR1 SNHLY, CDR2 FYNNEI. The CDR3 region is CASSGLTSGRGASGYEQYF. CDR3 nucleotide sequence: TGTGCCAGCAGTGGATTGACTAGCGGGAGAGGGGCCAGTGGGTACGAGCAGTACTTC.

Here the CDR3 reads CASTPQGKNTEAFF. The CDR3, as DNA: TGTGCCAGCACACCTCAGGGAAAGAACACTGAAGCTTTCTTT. The gene calls are TRBV2 and TRBJ1-1, with D perhaps matching TRBD1 (5 bases). This CDR3 region has 14 residues. Trimming cost V 7 bases and J 1 base, with 13 bases left between them. The germline gives CDR1 SNHLY, CDR2 FYNNEI.

This clone was picked up a small number of times. The CDR3 loop reads CAISGTSGITDTQYF. The CDR3 nucleotides read TGTGCCATCAGTGGAACTAGCGGGATCACAGATACGCAGTATTTT. The gene calls are TRBV10-3 and TRBJ2-3; 10 nucleotides match TRBD2. Germline CDR1 is ENHRY and CDR2 is SYGVKD. The CDR3 runs to 15 residues. J was trimmed by 2 bases and V by 4 bases; bases with no gene match: 3.

The V gene is TRBV19, the J gene TRBJ1-2; D unresolved. Per the germline V gene, CDR1 is LNHDA and CDR2 is SQIVND (reference sequence). V was clipped by 6 bases and J by 0 bases, with 17 bases between them. The CDR3 contains 16 residues. CDR3 protein: CASRAKLEGSNYGYTF. In DNA form, the CDR3 reads TGTGCCAGTAGAGCAAAGTTGGAGGGATCTAACTATGGCTACACCTTC.

The genes are TRBV7-6 and TRBJ2-5; 8 bases map to TRBD2. Per germline, CDR1 SGHVS and CDR2 FNYEAQ. CDR3 length equals 17 residues. Unmatched junction bases numbered 6, after V lost 0 bases and J lost 0 bases. This chain's CDR3 is CASSLARPSGYQETQYF. Written as DNA, the CDR3 is TGTGCCAGCAGCTTAGCGAGGCCTAGCGGGTACCAAGAGACCCAGTACTTC.

The rearrangement uses TRBV7-9 and TRBJ1-1; TRBD1 might be the D (5 bases). In germline, CDR1 is SEHNR, CDR2 FQNEAQ (reference sequence). The CDR3 is made up of 14 amino acids. Trimming removed 4 bases from V and 2 bases from J, with 11 bases in between. DNA of the CDR3: TGTGCCAGCAGCTCCACGAGGGGCAACACTGAAGCTTTCTTT. Residues: CASSSTRGNTEAFF.

This clone was seen once. The rearrangement joins TRBV5-1 to TRBJ2-2; the D call may be TRBD1 or TRBD2 (6 bases each). The germline V and J ends were trimmed by 1 base and 2 bases, with 12 bases remaining between them. This CDR3 comprises 16 residues. Germline CDR1 is SGHRS and CDR2 is YFSETQ. This CDR3 reads CASSLLGGTNTGELFF. The CDR3 nucleotides are TGCGCCAGCAGCTTGTTAGGAGGGACAAACACCGGGGAGCTGTTTTTT.